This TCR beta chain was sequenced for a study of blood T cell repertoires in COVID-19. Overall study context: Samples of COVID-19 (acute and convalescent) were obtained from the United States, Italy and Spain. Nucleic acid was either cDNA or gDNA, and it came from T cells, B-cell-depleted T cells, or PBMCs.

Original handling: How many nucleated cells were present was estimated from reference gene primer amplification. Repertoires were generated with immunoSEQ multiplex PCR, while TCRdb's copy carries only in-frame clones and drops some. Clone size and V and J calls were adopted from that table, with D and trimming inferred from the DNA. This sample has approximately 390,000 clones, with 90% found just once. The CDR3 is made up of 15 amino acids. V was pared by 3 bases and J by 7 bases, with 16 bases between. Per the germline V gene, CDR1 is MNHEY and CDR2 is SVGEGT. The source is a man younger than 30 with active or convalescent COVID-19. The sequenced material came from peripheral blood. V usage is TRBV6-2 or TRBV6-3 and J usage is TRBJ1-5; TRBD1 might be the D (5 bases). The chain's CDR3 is CASSYRGGIGQPQHF. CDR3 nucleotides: TGTGCCAGCAGTTATCGGGGGGGGATTGGGCAGCCCCAGCATTTT.